A selection of T cell receptor beta chains follows, all from one sample in a study of blood T cells in healthy people across ages. MiXCR, applied by TCRdb to the 5' RACE reads, yields one record per CDR3 protein. The table shows around 940,000 distinct CDR3 sequences, with 51% occurring only once. The sequenced sample consisted of blood. The receptors were sampled from a woman aged 60-75 years in good health. Each CDR3 is given with its conserved first and last residue. Each record gives: D gene, V gene, clone size, J gene, CDR3 DNA, CDR3 protein. The D gene is left open where the match is weak. Expanded clones get a size class; other rows say once, few or many, or leave the size out.

D: NA; V: TRBV5-1; size: NA; J: TRBJ2-3; DNA: TGCGCCAGCAGCTTGACAGCCCCAGATACGCAGTATTTT; CDR3: CASSLTAPDTQYF
D: NA; V: TRBV2; size: few; J: TRBJ2-1; DNA: TGTGCCAGCAGTGAGGGGGGAGTGGCTTCGGCGCAGTTCTTC; CDR3: CASSEGGVASAQFF
D: TRBD2; V: TRBV6-2/TRBV6-3; size: once; J: TRBJ2-3; DNA: TGTGCCAGCAGGGCGACTAGCGGGGCTATGAGCACAGATACGCAGTATTTT; CDR3: CASRATSGAMSTDTQYF
D: NA; V: TRBV6-1; size: many; J: TRBJ2-6; DNA: TGTGCCAGCAGTCGGCAGGGGTGGGTGGAAGGGGCCAACGTCCTGACTTTC; CDR3: CASSRQGWVEGANVLTF
D: NA; V: TRBV20-1; size: NA; J: TRBJ2-3; DNA: TGCAGTGCCGAGGTTCCTCGGGACCACAGATACGCGTATTTT; CDR3: CSAEVPRDHRYAYF
D: NA; V: TRBV11-2; size: NA; J: TRBJ2-3; DNA: TGTGCCAGCAGCTTAGCGGCGGGAAGGCCAGATACGCAGTATTTT; CDR3: CASSLAAGRPDTQYF
D: TRBD1; V: TRBV20-1; size: NA; J: TRBJ2-7; DNA: TGCAGTGCTAGAGATTACTCCGCGGGACAGGGTGCCGAGCAGTACTTC; CDR3: CSARDYSAGQGAEQYF
D: NA; V: TRBV28; size: NA; J: TRBJ1-6; DNA: TGTGCCAGCAGTCCCTTATCAGGGAACTCACCCCCCCACTTT; CDR3: CASSPLSGNSPPHF
D: TRBD2; V: TRBV4-2; size: NA; J: TRBJ2-7; DNA: TGTGCCAGCAGCCAAGGTAGCGGGAGATTTAATGAGCAGTACTTC; CDR3: CASSQGSGRFNEQYF
D: TRBD2; V: TRBV4-2; size: NA; J: TRBJ2-7; DNA: TGTGCCAGCAGCCAAGGTTCTAGCGGGATACGGGAGCAGTACTTC; CDR3: CASSQGSSGIREQYF
D: TRBD1; V: TRBV12-3/TRBV12-4; size: few; J: TRBJ2-1; DNA: TGTACCAGCAGTACCGGGACAGACAATGAGCAGTTCTTC; CDR3: CTSSTGTDNEQFF
D: NA; V: TRBV30; size: few; J: TRBJ2-7; DNA: TGTGCCGGGAGTGTAGAGACCTACGAGCAGTACTTC; CDR3: CAGSVETYEQYF
D: TRBD2; V: TRBV18; size: NA; J: TRBJ2-7; DNA: TGTGCCAGCTCAACCGCGGGACGACTAGCGGACGAGCAGTACTTC; CDR3: CASSTAGRLADEQYF
D: TRBD2; V: TRBV6-2/TRBV6-3; size: NA; J: TRBJ2-1; DNA: TGTGCCAGCAGAGCGACTAGCGGGAGCGACGAGCAGTTCTTC; CDR3: CASRATSGSDEQFF
D: NA; V: TRBV5-4; size: NA; J: TRBJ2-7; DNA: TGTGCCAGCAGGGGCAGGGAGGCTCCCTACGAGCAGTACTTC; CDR3: CASRGREAPYEQYF
D: NA; V: TRBV20-1; size: NA; J: TRBJ2-3; DNA: TGCAGTGCACAAACGGGGAGCACAGATACGCAGTATTTT; CDR3: CSAQTGSTDTQYF
D: TRBD1; V: TRBV28; size: NA; J: TRBJ2-1; DNA: TGTGCCAGCAGAACTCCGGGACAGAGTAACAATGAGCAGTTCTTC; CDR3: CASRTPGQSNNEQFF
D: TRBD2; V: TRBV12-3/TRBV12-4; size: NA; J: TRBJ2-4; DNA: TGTGCCAGCAGCGCGACTAGCGGGAGTCAGTACTTC; CDR3: CASSATSGSQYF
D: NA; V: TRBV11-1; size: NA; J: TRBJ1-2; DNA: TGTGCCAGCAGCTTAGGGGACGGAAACTATGGCTACACCTTC; CDR3: CASSLGDGNYGYTF
D: TRBD2; V: TRBV7-9; size: few; J: TRBJ2-3; DNA: TGTGCCAGCAGCCCGGCCCAGAGGGCGGGAGGAACAGATACGCAGTATTTT; CDR3: CASSPAQRAGGTDTQYF
D: TRBD1; V: TRBV20-1; size: NA; J: TRBJ1-2; DNA: TGCAGTGCTGAGGGACAGGGGGCGAAGAACTATGGCTGCACCTTC; CDR3: CSAEGQGAKNYGCTF